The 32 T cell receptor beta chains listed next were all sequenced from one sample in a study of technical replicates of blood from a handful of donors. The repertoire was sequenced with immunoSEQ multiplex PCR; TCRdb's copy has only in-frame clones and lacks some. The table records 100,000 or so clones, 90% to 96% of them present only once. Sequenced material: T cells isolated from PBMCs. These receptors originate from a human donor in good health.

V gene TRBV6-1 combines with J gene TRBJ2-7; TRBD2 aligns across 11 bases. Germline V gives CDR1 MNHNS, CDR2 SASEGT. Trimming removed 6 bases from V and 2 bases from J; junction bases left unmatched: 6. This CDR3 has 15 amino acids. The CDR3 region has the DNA TGTGCCAGCAGGGTAAGACTAGCGGGGACCTACGAGCAGTACTTC. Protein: CASRVRLAGTYEQYF.

The CDR3 region has the DNA TGTGCCAGTAGTACAACCCCAGACTATGGCTACACCTTC. Its protein product is CASSTTPDYGYTF. The V call is TRBV19, the J call TRBJ1-2; no firm D call. This CDR3 is 13 amino acids long. Germline V gene sequence: CDR1 LNHDA, CDR2 SQIVND (reference sequence). The V gene lost 4 bases and the J gene lost 3 bases, with 9 bases spanning the gap.

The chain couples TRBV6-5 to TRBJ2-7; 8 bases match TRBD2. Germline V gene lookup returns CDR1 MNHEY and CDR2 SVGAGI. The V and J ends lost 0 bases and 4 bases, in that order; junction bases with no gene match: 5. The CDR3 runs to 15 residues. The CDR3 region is CASSYSLGLAYEQYF. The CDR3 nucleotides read TGTGCCAGCAGTTACTCGCTAGGACTAGCTTACGAGCAGTACTTC.

CDR3 DNA sequence: TGTGCCAGCCGGACTAGCGTATTGGATGCACAGCAGTTCTTC. This translates into CASRTSVLDAQQFF. V is TRBV6-1 and J is TRBJ2-1, with 9 bases lining up with TRBD2. The germline V gene has CDR1 MNHNS and CDR2 SASEGT. The CDR3 contains 14 residues. With 8 bases clipped from V and 11 bases from J, the junction kept 13 bases outside the gene matches.

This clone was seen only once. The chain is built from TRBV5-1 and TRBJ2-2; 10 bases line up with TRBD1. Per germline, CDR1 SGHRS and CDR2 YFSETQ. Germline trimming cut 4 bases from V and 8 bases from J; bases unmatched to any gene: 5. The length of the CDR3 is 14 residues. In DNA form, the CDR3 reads TGCGCCAGCAGCGAGGGGACAGGGGCAGGGGAGCTGTTTTTT. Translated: CASSEGTGAGELFF.

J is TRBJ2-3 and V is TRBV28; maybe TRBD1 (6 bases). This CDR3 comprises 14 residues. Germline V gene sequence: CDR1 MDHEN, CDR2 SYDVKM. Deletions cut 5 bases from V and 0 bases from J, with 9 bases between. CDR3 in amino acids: CASSPGQSTDTQYF. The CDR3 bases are TGTGCCAGCAGTCCTGGACAGAGCACAGATACGCAGTATTTT.

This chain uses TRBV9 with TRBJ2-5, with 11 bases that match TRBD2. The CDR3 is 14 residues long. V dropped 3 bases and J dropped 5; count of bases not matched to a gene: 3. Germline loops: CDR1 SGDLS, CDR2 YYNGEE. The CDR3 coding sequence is TGTGCCAGCAGCGGCAGGACTAGCGGGGAGACCCAGTACTTC. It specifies CASSGRTSGETQYF.

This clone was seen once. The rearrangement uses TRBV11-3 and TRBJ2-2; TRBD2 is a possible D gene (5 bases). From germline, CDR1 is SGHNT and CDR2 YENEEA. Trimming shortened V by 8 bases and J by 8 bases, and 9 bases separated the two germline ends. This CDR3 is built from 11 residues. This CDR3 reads CASAREGELFF. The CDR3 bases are TGTGCCAGCGCACGGGAAGGGGAGCTGTTTTTT.

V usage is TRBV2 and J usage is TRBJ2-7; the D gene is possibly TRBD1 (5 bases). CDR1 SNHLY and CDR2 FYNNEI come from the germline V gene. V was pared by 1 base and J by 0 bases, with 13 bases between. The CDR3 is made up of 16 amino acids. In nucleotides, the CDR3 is TGTGCCAGCAGTGAAGGACAGACGAGGAGCTCCTACGAGCAGTACTTC. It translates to CASSEGQTRSSYEQYF.

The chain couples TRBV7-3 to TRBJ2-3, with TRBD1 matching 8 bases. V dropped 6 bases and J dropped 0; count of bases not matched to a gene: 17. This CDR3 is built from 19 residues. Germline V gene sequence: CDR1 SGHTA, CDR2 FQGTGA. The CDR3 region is CASRKKTGGPSPSTDTQYF. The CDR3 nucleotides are TGTGCCAGCAGGAAGAAAACAGGGGGTCCTTCCCCTAGCACAGATACGCAGTATTTT. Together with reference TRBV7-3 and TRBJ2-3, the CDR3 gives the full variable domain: GAGVSQTPSNKVTEKGKYVELRCDPISGHTALYWYRQSLGQGPEFLIYFQGTGAADDSGLPNDRFFAVRPEGSVSTLKIQRTERGDSAVYLCASRKKTGGPSPSTDTQYFGPGTRLTVL.

As DNA, the CDR3 is TGTGCCAGCAGCCAAGTTTCTAGGGACAGTAGCTACACCTTC. Encoded protein: CASSQVSRDSSYTF. This rearrangement joins TRBV14 to TRBJ1-2; 7 bases are a match to TRBD1. The CDR3 is 14 residues long. Germline-derived CDR1 and CDR2 are SGHDN and FVKESK. V lost 1 base and J lost 9; bases outside the gene matches: 8.

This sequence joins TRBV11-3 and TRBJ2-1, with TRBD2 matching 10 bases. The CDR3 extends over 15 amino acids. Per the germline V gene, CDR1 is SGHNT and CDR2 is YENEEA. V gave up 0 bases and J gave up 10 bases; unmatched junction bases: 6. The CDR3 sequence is CASSLDGPSGSEQFF. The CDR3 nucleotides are TGTGCCAGCAGCTTAGATGGGCCTAGCGGGAGCGAGCAGTTCTTC. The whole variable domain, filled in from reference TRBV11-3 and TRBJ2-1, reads EAGVVQSPRYKIIEKKQPVAFWCNPISGHNTLYWYLQNLGQGPELLIRYENEEAVDDSQLPKDRFSAERLKGVDSTLKIQPAELGDSAVYLCASSLDGPSGSEQFFGPGTRLTVL.

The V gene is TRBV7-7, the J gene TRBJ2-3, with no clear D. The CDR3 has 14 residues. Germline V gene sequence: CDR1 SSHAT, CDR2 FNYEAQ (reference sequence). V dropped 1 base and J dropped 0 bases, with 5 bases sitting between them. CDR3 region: CASSLGPSTDTQYF. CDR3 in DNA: TGTGCCAGCAGCTTAGGGCCTAGCACAGATACGCAGTATTTT.

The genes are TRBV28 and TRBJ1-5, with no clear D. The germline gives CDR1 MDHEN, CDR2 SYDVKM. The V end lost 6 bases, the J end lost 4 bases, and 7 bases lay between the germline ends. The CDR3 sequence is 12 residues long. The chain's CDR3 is CASSTYNQPQHF. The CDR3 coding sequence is TGTGCCAGCAGCACTTATAATCAGCCCCAGCATTTT. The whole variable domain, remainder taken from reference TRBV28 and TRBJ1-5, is DVKVTQSSRYLVKRTGEKVFLECVQDMDHENMFWYRQDPGLGLRLIYFSYDVKMKEKGDIPEGYSVSREKKERFSLILESASTNQTSMYLCASSTYNQPQHFGDGTRLSIL.

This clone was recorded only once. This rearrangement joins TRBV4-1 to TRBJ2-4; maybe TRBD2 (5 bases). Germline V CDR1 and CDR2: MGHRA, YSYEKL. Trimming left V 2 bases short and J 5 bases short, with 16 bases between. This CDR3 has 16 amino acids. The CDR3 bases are TGCGCCAGCAGCCAAAGCGGTCACCGACAAGAAAACATTCAGTACTTC. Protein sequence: CASSQSGHRQENIQYF.

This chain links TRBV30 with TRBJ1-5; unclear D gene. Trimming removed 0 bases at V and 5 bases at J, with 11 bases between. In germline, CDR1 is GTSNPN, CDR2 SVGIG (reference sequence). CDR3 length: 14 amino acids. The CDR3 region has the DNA TGTGCCTGGAGTGTACTGTACGGGGATCAGCCCCAGCATTTT. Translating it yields CAWSVLYGDQPQHF.

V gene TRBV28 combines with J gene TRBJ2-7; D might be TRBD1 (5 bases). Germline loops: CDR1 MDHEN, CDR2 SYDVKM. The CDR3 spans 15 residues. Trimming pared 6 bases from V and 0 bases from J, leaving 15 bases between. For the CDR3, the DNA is TGTGCCAGCAGAACCCGCAGGGCTTACTCCTACGAGCAGTACTTC. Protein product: CASRTRRAYSYEQYF. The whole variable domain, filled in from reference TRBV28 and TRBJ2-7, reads DVKVTQSSRYLVKRTGEKVFLECVQDMDHENMFWYRQDPGLGLRLIYFSYDVKMKEKGDIPEGYSVSREKKERFSLILESASTNQTSMYLCASRTRRAYSYEQYFGPGTRLTVT.

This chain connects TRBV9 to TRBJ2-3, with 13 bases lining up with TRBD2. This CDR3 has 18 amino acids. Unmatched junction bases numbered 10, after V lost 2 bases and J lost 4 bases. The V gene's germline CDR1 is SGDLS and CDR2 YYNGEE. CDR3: CASSVRRGTSGNPDTQYF. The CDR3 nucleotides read TGTGCCAGCAGCGTGAGGCGCGGGACTAGCGGGAACCCAGATACGCAGTATTTT.

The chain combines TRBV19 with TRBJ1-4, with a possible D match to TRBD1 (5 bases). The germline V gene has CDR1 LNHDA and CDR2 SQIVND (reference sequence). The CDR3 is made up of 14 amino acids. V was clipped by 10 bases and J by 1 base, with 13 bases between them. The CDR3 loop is CATTTGVTNEKLFF. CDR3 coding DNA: TGTGCCACCACCACGGGGGTAACTAATGAAAAACTGTTTTTT.

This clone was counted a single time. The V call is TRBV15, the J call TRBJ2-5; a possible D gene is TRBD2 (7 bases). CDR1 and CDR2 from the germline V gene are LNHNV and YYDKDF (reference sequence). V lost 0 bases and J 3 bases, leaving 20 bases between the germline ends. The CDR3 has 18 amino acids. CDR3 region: CATSRDKGGASIKETQYF. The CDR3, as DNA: TGTGCCACCAGCAGAGATAAAGGGGGGGCATCCATTAAAGAGACCCAGTACTTC.

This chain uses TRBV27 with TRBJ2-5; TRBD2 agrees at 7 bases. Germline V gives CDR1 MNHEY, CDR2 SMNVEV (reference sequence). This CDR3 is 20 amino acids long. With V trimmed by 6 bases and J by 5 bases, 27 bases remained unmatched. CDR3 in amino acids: CASSPSPFAGVVLGAETQYF. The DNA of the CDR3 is TGTGCCAGCAGCCCCTCGCCCTTCGCGGGAGTTGTCTTAGGTGCGGAGACCCAGTACTTC.

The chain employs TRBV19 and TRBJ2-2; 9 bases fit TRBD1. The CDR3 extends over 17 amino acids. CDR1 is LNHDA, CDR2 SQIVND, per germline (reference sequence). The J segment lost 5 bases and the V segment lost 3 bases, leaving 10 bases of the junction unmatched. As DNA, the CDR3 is TGTGCCAGTAGTATTTGGGGACAGGGAGGGAGAACCGGGGAGCTGTTTTTT. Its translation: CASSIWGQGGRTGELFF.

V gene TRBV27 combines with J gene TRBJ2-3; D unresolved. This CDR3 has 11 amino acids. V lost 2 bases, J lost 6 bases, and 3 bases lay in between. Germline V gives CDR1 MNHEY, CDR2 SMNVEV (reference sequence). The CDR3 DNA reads TGTGCCAGCAGTTTACAGGATACGCAGTATTTT. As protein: CASSLQDTQYF.

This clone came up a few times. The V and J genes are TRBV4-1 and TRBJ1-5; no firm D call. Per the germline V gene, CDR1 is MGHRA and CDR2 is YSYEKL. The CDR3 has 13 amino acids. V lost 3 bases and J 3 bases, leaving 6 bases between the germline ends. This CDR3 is CASSHGLNQPQHF. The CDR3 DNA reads TGCGCCAGCAGCCATGGGCTCAATCAGCCCCAGCATTTT.

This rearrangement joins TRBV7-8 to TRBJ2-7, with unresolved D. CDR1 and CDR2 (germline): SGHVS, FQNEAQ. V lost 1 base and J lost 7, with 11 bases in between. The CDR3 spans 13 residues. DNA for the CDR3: TGTGCCAGCAGCTTAGGGGCTGCTGGGGAGCAGTACTTC. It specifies CASSLGAAGEQYF.

CDR3 nucleotide sequence: TGTGCCATCAGTGAGCTGACAGGGTTGGATGAAAAACTGTTTTTT. Translating it yields CAISELTGLDEKLFF. The rearrangement uses TRBV10-3 and TRBJ1-4, with TRBD1 matching over 7 bases. Trimming took 2 bases from V and 6 from J; bases not matched to a gene: 6. The CDR3 is 15 amino acids. CDR1 and CDR2 (germline): ENHRY, SYGVKD.

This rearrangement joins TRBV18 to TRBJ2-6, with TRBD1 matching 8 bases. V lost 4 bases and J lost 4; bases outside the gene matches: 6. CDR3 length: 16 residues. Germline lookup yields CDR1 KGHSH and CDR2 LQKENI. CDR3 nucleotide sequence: TGTGCCAGCTCACAGACAGGGGTATCGGGGGCCAACGTCCTGACTTTC. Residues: CASSQTGVSGANVLTF.

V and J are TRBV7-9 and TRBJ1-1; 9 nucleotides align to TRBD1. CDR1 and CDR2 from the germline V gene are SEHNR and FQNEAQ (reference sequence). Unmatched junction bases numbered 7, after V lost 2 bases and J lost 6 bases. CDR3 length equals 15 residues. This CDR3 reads CASSLNRDRAPEAFF. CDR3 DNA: TGTGCCAGCAGCTTAAATAGGGACAGGGCGCCTGAAGCTTTCTTT.

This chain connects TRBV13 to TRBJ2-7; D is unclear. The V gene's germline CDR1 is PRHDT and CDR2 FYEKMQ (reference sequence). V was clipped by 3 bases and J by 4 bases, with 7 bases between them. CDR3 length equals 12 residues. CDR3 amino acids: CASSFIYYEQYF. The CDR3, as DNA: TGTGCCAGCAGCTTCATCTATTACGAGCAGTACTTC.

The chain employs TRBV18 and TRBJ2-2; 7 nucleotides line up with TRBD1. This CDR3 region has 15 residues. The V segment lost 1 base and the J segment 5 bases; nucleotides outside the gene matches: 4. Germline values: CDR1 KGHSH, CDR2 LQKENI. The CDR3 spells CASSPQGGATGELFF. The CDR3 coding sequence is TGTGCCAGCTCACCACAAGGGGGCGCTACCGGGGAGCTGTTTTTT.

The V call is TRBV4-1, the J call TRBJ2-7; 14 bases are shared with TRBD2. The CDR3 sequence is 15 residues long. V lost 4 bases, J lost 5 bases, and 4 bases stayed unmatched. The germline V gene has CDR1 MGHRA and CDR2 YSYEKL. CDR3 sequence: CASSPGTSGSNEQYF. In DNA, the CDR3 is TGCGCCAGCAGCCCCGGGACTAGCGGGAGTAACGAGCAGTACTTC.

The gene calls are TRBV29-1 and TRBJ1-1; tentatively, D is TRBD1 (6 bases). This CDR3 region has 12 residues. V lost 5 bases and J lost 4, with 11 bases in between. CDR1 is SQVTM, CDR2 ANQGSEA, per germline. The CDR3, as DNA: TGCAGCGTTAGGTTAGGGGGCACTGAAGCTTTCTTT. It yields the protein CSVRLGGTEAFF.